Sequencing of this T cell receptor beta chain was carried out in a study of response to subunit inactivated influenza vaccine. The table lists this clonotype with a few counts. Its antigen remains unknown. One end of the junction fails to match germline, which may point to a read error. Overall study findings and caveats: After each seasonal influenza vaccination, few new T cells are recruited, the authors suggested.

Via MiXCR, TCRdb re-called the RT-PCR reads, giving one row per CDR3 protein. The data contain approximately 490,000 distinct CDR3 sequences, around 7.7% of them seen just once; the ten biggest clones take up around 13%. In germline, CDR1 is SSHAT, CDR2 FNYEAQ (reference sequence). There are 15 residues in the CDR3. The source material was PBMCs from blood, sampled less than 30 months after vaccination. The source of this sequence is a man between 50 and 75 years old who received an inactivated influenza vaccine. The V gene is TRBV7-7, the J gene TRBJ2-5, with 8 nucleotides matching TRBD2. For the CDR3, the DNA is TGTGCTAGCAGCTTAGGACTAGCAAGCGGCGAGACCCAGTACTTC. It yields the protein CASSLGLASGETQYF.